This T cell receptor (beta chain) was profiled in a study of beta chain features in type 1 diabetes. Study-level findings and limits: For patients, the naive, central memory and Treg TCRB repertoires appeared more alike than for healthy donors.

Investigators reverse transcribed all isolated RNA, so they sequenced expressed TCRB transcripts. TCRdb keeps only in-frame clones here, not all; method: immunoSEQ multiplex PCR. The data show around 250,000 clones, approximately 70% seen once. This CDR3 has 14 residues. The germline gives CDR1 SQVTM, CDR2 ANQGSEA. V was clipped by 5 bases and J by 3 bases; unmatched bases: 7. In regard to this clone: What it binds is not known.

The source is a man aged 30 to 39 in good health. Material: naive CD4+ T cells from blood. The chain joins TRBV29-1 to TRBJ2-5, with TRBD1 matching over 9 bases. The CDR3 nucleotides read TGCAGCGTTATGGGACAGGGCGGGGAAGAGACCCAGTACTTC. It yields the protein CSVMGQGGEETQYF.